The clone carrying this TCR beta chain has only a few counts. As yet, its antigen is unknown. The gene symbols are mouse symbols. The CDR3 extends 1 residue past the end of the read, so its final part is completed from the germline J gene. The entry originates in a study of tissue T cells after allogeneic stem cell transplantation. Findings and caveats of the study: Few T cell clones were shared across patients, but motif clusters showed tissue-specific shared signatures. Blood and spleen captured only part of the tissue TCR repertoire.

Germline CDR1 NSQYPW, CDR2 LRSPGD (reference sequence). J was trimmed by 4 bases and V by 2 bases; bases with no gene match: 7. This CDR3 region has 16 residues. Profiling relied on immunoSEQ multiplex PCR, and the TCRdb table lists in-frame clones only, not all of them. Of approximately 5,000 clones in the sample, roughly 56% were seen once. The time point was: mouse harvest day 7 after allogeneic transplant. Mouse grafts combined 10^7 T-cell-depleted bone marrow cells with 10^6 splenic CD5+ T cells. Tissues came from B6→BALB/c major-mismatch GVHD mice at day 7 or 14. The sample was gut tissue. The clonotype was recovered from a female BALB/c mouse given C57BL/6 T cells with graft-versus-host disease after an allogeneic hematopoietic cell transplant. The rearrangement uses TRBV1 and TRBJ2-1; 8 bases align to TRBD2. CDR3 bases read: TGCACCTGCAGTGCAAGAGACTGGGGTCTATATGCTGAGCAGTTC. It encodes CTCSARDWGLYAEQF. In full, the CDR3 reads CTCSARDWGLYAEQFF. The whole variable domain, remainder taken from reference TRBV1 and TRBJ2-1, is VTLLEQNPRWRLVPRGQAVNLRCILKNSQYPWMSWYQQDLQKQLQWLFTLRSPGDKEVKSLPGADYLATRVTDTELRLQVANMSQGRTLYCTCSARDWGLYAEQFFGPGTRLTVL.